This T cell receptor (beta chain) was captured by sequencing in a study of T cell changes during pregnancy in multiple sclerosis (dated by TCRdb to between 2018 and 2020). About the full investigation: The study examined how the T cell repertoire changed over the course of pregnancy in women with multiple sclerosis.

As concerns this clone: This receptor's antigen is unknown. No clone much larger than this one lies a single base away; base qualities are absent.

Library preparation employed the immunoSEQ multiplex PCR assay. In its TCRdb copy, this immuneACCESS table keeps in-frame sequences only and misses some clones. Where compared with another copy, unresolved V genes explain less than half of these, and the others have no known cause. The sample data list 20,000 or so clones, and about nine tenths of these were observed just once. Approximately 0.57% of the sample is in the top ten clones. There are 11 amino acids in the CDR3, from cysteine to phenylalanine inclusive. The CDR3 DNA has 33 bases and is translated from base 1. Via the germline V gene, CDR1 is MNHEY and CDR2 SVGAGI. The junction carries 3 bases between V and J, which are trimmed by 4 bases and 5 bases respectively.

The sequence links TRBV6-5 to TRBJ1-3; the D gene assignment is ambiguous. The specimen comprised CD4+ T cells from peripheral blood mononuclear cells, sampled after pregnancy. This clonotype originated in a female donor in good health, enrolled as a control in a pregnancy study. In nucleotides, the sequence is TGTGCCAGCAGTTGGCGAAACACCATATATTTT. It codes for CASSWRNTIYF.